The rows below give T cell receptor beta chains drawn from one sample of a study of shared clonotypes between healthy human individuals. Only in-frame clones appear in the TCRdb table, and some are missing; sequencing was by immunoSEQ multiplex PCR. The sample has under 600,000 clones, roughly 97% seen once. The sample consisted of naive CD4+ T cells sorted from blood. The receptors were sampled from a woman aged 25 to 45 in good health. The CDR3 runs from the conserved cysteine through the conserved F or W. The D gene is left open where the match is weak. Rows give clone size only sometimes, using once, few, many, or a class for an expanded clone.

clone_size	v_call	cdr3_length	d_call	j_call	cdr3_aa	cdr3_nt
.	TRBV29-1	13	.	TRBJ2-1	CSVTRAGGDEQFF	TGCAGCGTTACGAGAGCGGGTGGGGATGAGCAGTTCTTC
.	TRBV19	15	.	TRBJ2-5	CASSPQHRGRETQYF	TGTGCCAGTAGTCCGCAGCACCGCGGAAGGGAGACCCAGTACTTC
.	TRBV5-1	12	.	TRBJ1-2	CASSGTDYGYTF	TGCGCCAGCAGCGGAACAGACTATGGCTACACCTTC
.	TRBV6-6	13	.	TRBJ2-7	CASGNNRATEQYF	TGTGCCAGCGGAAATAACAGGGCGACCGAGCAGTACTTC
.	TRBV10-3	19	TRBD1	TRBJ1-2	CAISESNGAPLQGNYGYTF	TGTGCCATCAGTGAGTCGAATGGAGCCCCACTACAGGGGAACTATGGCTACACCTTC
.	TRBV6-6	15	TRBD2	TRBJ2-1	CASKISGSSYNEQFF	TGTGCCAGCAAAATTAGCGGGAGCTCCTACAATGAGCAGTTCTTC
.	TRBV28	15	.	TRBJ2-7	CASSLGRGRTYEQYF	TGTGCCAGCAGTTTGGGCAGGGGAAGAACCTACGAGCAGTACTTC
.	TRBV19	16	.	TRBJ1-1	CASQSWISPGETEAFF	TGTGCCAGCCAGAGTTGGATAAGCCCAGGGGAGACTGAAGCTTTCTTT
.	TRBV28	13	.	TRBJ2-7	CASSFASSYEQYF	TGTGCCAGCAGTTTTGCTAGCTCCTACGAGCAGTACTTC
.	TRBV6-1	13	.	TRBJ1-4	CASSRQDGEKLFF	TGTGCCAGCAGTCGCCAAGACGGGGAAAAACTGTTTTTT
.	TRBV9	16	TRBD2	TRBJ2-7	CASSDGRDGYSYEQYF	TGTGCCAGCAGCGATGGGAGGGACGGTTACTCCTACGAGCAGTACTTC
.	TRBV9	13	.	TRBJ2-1	CASSVAEGGEQFF	TGTGCCAGCAGCGTAGCCGAGGGAGGTGAGCAGTTCTTC
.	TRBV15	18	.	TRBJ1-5	CATSEQPTNWGINQPQHF	TGTGCCACCAGTGAACAGCCGACGAATTGGGGCATCAATCAGCCCCAGCATTTT
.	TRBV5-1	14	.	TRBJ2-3	CASSPPVSTDTQYF	TGCGCCAGCAGCCCTCCGGTGAGCACAGATACGCAGTATTTT
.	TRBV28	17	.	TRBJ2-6	CASSSLGRASGANVLTF	TGTGCCAGCAGTTCTCTCGGCAGGGCGTCTGGGGCCAACGTCCTGACTTTC
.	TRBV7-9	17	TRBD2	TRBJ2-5	CASSLVLAGDRIETQYF	TGTGCCAGCAGCTTAGTGCTAGCGGGAGATAGGATAGAGACCCAGTACTTC
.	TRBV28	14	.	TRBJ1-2	CASSLSGANYGYTF	TGTGCCAGCAGTTTATCCGGTGCTAACTATGGCTACACCTTC
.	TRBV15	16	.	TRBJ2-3	CATSLRGSPTTDTQYF	TGTGCCACCAGCCTCCGAGGGAGCCCAACCACAGATACGCAGTATTTT
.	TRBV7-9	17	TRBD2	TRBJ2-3	CASSLGLAGAYTDTQYF	TGTGCCAGCAGCCTCGGACTAGCGGGGGCCTACACAGATACGCAGTATTTT
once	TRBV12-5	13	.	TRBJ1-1	CASGLKENTEAFF	TGTGCTAGTGGTTTGAAAGAGAACACTGAAGCTTTCTTT
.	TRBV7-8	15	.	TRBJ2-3	CASSLKRVGRDSPHF	TGTGCCAGCAGCTTAAAGCGAGTGGGGCGGGACAGCCCCCATTTT
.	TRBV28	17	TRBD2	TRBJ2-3	CASSSGLAGVRTDTQYF	TGTGCCAGCAGTTCAGGACTAGCGGGAGTTCGTACAGATACGCAGTATTTT
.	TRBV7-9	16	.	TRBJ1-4	CASSLIFLRGGEKLFF	TGTGCCAGCAGCTTAATTTTTTTGAGGGGCGGCGAAAAACTGTTTTTT
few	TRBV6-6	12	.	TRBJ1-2	CASSTSGDGYTF	TGTGCCAGCAGTACCTCGGGGGATGGCTACACCTTC
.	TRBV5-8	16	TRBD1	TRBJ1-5	CASSWWDSRSNQPQHF	TGTGCCAGCAGCTGGTGGGACAGTCGGAGCAATCAGCCCCAGCATTTT
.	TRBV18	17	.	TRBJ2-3	CASSPPGTSTKQDTQYF	TGTGCCAGCTCACCACCGGGGACCTCCACAAAACAAGATACGCAGTATTTT
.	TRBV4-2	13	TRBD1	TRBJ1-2	CASSLDRDHGYTF	TGTGCCAGCAGCCTAGACAGGGATCACGGCTACACCTTC
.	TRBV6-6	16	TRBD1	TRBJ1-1	CASSYMTGVRNTEAFF	TGTGCCAGCAGTTATATGACAGGGGTGAGGAACACTGAAGCTTTCTTT
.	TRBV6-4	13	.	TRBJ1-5	CASSEMGDQPQHF	TGTGCCAGCAGTGAAATGGGGGATCAGCCCCAGCATTTT
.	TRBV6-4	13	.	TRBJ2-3	CASSDPQGGTQYF	TGTGCCAGCAGTGACCCCCAGGGAGGTACGCAGTATTTT
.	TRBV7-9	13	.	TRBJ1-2	CASSLDGIYGYTF	TGTGCCAGCAGTCTCGACGGGATCTATGGCTACACCTTC
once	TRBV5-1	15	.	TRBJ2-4	CASSSYPNGKNIQYF	TGCGCCAGCAGCTCCTACCCGAACGGCAAAAACATTCAGTACTTC
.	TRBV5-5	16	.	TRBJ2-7	CASSGGPDKYSYEQYF	TGTGCCAGCAGCGGGGGTCCGGACAAATACTCCTACGAGCAGTACTTC
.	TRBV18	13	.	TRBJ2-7	CASSPGPAGEQYF	TGTGCCAGCTCACCAGGACCGGCGGGGGAGCAGTACTTC
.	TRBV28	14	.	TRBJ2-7	CASTDREVSYEQYF	TGTGCCAGCACCGACAGGGAGGTGTCCTACGAGCAGTACTTC
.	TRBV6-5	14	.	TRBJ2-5	CASSPWRKQETQYF	TGTGCCAGCAGTCCCTGGCGGAAACAAGAGACCCAGTACTTC
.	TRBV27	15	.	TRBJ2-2	CASRPGNSPPGELFF	TGTGCTAGTCGCCCAGGGAATTCCCCCCCCGGGGAGCTGTTTTTT
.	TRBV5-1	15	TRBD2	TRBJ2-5	CASSSTSGRQETQYF	TGCGCCAGCAGCTCGACTAGCGGGAGACAAGAGACCCAGTACTTC
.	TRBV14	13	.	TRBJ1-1	CASSQGPYTEAFF	TGTGCCAGCAGCCAAGGCCCGTACACTGAAGCTTTCTTT
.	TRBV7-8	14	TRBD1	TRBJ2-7	CASSVGQGVYEQYF	TGTGCCAGCAGCGTGGGACAGGGGGTCTACGAGCAGTACTTC
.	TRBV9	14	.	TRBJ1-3	CASSVGQPGNTIYF	TGTGCCAGCAGCGTTGGACAGCCAGGAAACACCATATATTTT
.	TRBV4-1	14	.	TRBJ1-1	CASNQPVKNTEAFF	TGCGCCAGCAACCAACCAGTCAAAAACACTGAAGCTTTCTTT
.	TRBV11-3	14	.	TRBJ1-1	CASSPLGGNTEAFF	TGTGCCAGCAGCCCCCTAGGGGGAAACACTGAAGCTTTCTTT
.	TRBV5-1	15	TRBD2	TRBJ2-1	CASSPRGLANNEQFF	TGCGCCAGCAGCCCCCGAGGACTAGCTAACAATGAGCAGTTCTTC
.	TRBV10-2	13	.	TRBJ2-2	CASKNYHTGELFF	TGCGCCAGCAAAAATTATCACACCGGGGAGCTGTTTTTT
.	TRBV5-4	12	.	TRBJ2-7	CASDRTQYEQYF	TGTGCCAGCGACAGGACCCAATACGAGCAGTACTTC
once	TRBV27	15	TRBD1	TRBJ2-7	CASSSRQGSSYEQYF	TGTGCCAGCAGCTCACGACAGGGCTCATCCTACGAGCAGTACTTC
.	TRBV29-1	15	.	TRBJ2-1	CSVEQRLSLYNEQFF	TGCAGCGTTGAACAACGACTGAGCCTATACAATGAGCAGTTCTTC
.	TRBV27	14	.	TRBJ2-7	CASCRDLKCYEQYF	TGTGCCAGCTGCAGGGACTTAAAGTGCTACGAGCAGTACTTC